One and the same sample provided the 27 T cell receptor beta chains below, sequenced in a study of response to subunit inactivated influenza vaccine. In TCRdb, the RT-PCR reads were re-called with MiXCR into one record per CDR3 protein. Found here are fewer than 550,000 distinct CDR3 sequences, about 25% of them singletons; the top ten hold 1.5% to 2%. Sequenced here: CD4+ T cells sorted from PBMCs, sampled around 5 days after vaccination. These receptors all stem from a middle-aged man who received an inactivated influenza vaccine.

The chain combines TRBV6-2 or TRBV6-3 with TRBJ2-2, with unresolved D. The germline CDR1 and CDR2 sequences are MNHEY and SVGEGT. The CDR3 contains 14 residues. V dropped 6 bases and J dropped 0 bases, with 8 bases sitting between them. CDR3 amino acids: CASSSSANTGELFF. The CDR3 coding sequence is TGTGCCAGCAGCTCCAGCGCGAACACCGGGGAGCTGTTTTTT.

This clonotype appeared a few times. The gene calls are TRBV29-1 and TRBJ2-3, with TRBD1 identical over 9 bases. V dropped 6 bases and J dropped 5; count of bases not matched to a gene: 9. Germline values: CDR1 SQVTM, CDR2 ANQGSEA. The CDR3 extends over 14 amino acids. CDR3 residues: CSVTGTGTKDTQYF. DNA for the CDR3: TGCAGCGTAACCGGGACAGGGACTAAAGATACGCAGTATTTT.

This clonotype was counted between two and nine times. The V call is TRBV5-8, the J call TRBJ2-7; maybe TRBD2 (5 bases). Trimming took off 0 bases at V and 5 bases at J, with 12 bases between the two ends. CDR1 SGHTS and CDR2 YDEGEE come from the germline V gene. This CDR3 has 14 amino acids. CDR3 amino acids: CASSLGLNGNEQYF. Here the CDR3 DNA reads TGTGCCAGCAGCTTGGGGCTTAACGGGAACGAGCAGTACTTC.

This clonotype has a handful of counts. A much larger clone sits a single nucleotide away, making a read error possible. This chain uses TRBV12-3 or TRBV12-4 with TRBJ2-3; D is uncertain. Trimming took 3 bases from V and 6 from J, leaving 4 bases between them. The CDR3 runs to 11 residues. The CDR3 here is CASSFVDTQYF. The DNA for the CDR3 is TGTGCCAGCAGTTTCGTTGATACGCAGTATTTT.

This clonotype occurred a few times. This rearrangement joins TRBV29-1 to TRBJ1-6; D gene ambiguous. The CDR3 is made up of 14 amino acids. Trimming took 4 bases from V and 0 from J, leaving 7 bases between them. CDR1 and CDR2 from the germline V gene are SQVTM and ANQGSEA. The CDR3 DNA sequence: TGCAGCGTTGCCGAGAGCTCCTATAATTCACCCCTCCACTTT. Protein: CSVAESSYNSPLHF. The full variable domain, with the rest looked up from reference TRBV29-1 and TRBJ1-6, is SAVISQKPSRDICQRGTSLTIQCQVDSQVTMMFWYRQQPGQSLTLIATANQGSEATYESGFVIDKFPISRPNLTFSTLTVSNMSPEDSSIYLCSVAESSYNSPLHFGNGTRLTVT.

CDR3 sequence reads: CASSLAGTGGNGYTF. The CDR3 nucleotides read TGTGCCAGCAGCTTAGCCGGGACAGGTGGAAATGGCTACACCTTC. This chain joins TRBV7-9 and TRBJ1-2; TRBD1 matches at 8 bases. This CDR3 spans 15 amino acids. J gave up 6 bases and V 0 bases, and 6 bases lay outside the gene matches. The germline V gene has CDR1 SEHNR and CDR2 FQNEAQ (reference sequence).

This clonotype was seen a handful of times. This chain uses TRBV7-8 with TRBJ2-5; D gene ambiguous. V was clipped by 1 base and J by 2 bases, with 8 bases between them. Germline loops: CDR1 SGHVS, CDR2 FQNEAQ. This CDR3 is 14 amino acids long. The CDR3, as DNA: TGTGCCAGCAGCTTAGTTTCAGTACAAGAGACCCAGTACTTC. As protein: CASSLVSVQETQYF.

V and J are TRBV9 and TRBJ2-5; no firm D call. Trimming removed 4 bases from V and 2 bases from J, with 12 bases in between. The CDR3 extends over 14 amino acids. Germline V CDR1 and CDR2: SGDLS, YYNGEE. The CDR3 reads CASSRSRAQETQYF. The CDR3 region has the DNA TGTGCCAGCAGCCGGTCCCGAGCACAAGAGACCCAGTACTTC.

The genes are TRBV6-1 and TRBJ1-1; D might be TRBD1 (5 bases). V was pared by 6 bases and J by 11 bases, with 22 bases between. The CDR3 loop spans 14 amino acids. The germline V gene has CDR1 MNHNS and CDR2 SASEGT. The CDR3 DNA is TGTGCCAGCAGGATAAAACGGGACGCCGGTTGGGCTTTCTTT. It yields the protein CASRIKRDAGWAFF.

For the CDR3, the DNA is TGTGCCAGCAGTTCAAGACAGGCCGGGATTAATGAAAAACTGTTTTTT. Amino acids: CASSSRQAGINEKLFF. This chain connects TRBV11-2 to TRBJ1-4; weak D call: TRBD1 (6 bases). This CDR3 has 16 amino acids. V was cut by 6 bases and J by 4 bases, with 18 bases left in between. Germline V CDR1 and CDR2: SGHAT, FQNNGV.

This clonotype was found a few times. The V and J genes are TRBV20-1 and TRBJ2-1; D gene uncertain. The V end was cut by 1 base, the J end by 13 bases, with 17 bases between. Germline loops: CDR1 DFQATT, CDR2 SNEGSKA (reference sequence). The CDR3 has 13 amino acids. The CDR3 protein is CSARVESTFEQFF. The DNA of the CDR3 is TGCAGTGCTAGAGTTGAAAGTACCTTTGAACAGTTCTTC.

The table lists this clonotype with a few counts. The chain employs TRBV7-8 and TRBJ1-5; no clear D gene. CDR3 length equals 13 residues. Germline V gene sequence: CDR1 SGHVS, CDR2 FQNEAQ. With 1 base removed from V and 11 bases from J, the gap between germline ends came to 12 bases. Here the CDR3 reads CASSLGGQRAQHF. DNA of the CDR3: TGTGCCAGCAGCTTAGGCGGGCAGAGGGCCCAGCATTTT.

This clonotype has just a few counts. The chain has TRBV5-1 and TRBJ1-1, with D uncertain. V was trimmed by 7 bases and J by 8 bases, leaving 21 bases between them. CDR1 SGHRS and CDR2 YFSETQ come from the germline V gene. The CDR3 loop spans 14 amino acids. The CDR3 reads CASHPRIPPGEAFF. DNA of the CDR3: TGCGCCAGCCATCCAAGGATCCCACCTGGGGAAGCTTTCTTT.

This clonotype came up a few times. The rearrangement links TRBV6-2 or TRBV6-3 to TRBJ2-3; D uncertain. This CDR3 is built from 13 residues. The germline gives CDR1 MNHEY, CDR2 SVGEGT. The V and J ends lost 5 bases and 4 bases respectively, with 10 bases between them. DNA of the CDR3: TGTGCCAGCAGTCAAGATACTGCAGATACGCAGTATTTT. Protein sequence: CASSQDTADTQYF.

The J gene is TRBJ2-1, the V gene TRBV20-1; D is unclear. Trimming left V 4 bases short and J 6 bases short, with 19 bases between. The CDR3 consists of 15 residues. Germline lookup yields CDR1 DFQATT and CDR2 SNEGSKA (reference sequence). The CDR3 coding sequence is TGCAGTGCTACCCACCCTCCATTTGGCGGCAATGAGCAGTTCTTC. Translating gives CSATHPPFGGNEQFF.

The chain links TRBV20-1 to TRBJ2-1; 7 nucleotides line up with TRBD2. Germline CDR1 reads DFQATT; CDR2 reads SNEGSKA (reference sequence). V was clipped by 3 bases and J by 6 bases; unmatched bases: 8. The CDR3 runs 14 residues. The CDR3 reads CSASAGLLSNEQFF. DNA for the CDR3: TGCAGTGCTAGTGCGGGACTACTGAGCAATGAGCAGTTCTTC.

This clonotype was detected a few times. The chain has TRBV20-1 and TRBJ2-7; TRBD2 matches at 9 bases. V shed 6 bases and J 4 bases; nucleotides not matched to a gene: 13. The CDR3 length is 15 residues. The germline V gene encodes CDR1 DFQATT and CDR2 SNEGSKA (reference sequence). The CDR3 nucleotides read TGCAGTGCCGAGGTGCAGCTAGCGGGGAAGTACGAGCAGTACTTC. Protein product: CSAEVQLAGKYEQYF.

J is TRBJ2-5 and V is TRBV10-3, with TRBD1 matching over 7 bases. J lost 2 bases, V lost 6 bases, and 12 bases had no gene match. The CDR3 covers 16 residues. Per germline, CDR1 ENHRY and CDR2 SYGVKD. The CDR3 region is CAISGAPGQRQETQYF. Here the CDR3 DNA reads TGTGCCATCAGCGGGGCCCCGGGACAGAGACAAGAGACCCAGTACTTC.

The DNA of the CDR3 is TGTGCCAGCAGCTTAGCGTCCAGGGTAGGAGATACGCAGTATTTT. Its translation is CASSLASRVGDTQYF. The genes are TRBV7-2 and TRBJ2-3; tentative D call: TRBD1 (5 bases). CDR1 is SGHTA and CDR2 is FQGNSA in the germline V gene. CDR3 length equals 15 residues. V was clipped by 0 bases and J by 5 bases, with 12 bases between them.

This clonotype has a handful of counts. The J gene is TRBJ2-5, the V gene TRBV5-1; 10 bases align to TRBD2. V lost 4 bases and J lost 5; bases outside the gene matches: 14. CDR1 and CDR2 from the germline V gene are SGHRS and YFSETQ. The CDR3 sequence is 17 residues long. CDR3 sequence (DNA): TGCGCCAGCAGCCCGGGGCGGGGACTAGCGAGAGGGGAGACCCAGTACTTC. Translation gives CASSPGRGLARGETQYF.

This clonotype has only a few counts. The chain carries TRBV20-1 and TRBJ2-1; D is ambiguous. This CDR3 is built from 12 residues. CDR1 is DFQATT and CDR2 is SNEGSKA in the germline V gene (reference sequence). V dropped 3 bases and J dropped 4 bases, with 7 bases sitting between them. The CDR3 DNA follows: TGCAGTGCTAGTCAGTATTACAATGAGCAGTTCTTC. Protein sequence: CSASQYYNEQFF.

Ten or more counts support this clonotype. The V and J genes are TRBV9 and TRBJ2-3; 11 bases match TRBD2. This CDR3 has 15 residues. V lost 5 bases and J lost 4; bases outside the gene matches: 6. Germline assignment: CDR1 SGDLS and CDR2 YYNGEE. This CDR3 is CASSNSGRAADTQYF. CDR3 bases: TGTGCCAGCAGTAATAGCGGGAGGGCGGCAGATACGCAGTATTTT.

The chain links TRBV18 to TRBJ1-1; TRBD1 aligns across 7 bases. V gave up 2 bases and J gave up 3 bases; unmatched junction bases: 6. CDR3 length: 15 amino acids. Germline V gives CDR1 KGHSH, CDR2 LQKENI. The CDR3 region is CASSPRQGMDTEAFF. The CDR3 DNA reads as TGTGCCAGCTCACCAAGACAGGGCATGGACACTGAAGCTTTCTTT.

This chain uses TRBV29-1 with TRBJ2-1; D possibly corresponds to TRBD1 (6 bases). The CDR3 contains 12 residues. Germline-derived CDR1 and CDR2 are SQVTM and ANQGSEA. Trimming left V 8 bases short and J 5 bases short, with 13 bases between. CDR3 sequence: CSTSDSDNEQFF. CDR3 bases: TGCAGCACTTCGGACAGTGACAATGAGCAGTTCTTC.

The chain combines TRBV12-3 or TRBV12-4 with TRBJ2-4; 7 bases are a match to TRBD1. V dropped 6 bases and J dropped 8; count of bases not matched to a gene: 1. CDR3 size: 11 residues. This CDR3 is CASRTGDIQYF. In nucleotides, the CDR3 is TGTGCCAGCAGAACAGGGGACATTCAGTACTTC.

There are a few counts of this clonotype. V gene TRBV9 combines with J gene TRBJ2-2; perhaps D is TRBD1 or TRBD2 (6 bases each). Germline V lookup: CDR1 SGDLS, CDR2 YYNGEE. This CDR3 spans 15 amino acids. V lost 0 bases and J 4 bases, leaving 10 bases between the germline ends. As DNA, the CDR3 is TGTGCCAGCAGCGTAGGAGGAGGGGGCACCGGGGAGCTGTTTTTT. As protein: CASSVGGGGTGELFF.

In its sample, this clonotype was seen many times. CDR3 in DNA: TGCAGTGCTAGGCCCTCCGGGGCCACAGATACGCAGTATTTT. Translated: CSARPSGATDTQYF. This sequence joins TRBV20-1 and TRBJ2-3; D is tentatively TRBD1 or TRBD2 (5 bases each). This CDR3 spans 14 amino acids. V shed 3 bases and J shed 2 bases, with 12 bases lying between them. Germline-derived CDR1 and CDR2 are DFQATT and SNEGSKA (reference sequence).